The 13 T cell receptor beta chains below all came from one sample that was sequenced in a study of regulatory T cells in long-lasting Graves disease. The time point: newly diagnosed GD, antithyroid drugs for less than 3 months. Isolated PBMC RNA provided the starting material for the TCR library. CDR3 regions were amplified by Arm-PCR using iRepertoire HTBI primers to build TCR beta libraries. TCRdb reanalysed the multiplex PCR reads using MiXCR and keeps one entry per CDR3 protein. Of around 480,000 distinct CDR3 sequences listed, around 15% were seen once; the top ten hold roughly an eighth. This sample was also put to use in a study of T cells in Graves' hyperthyroidism and ophthalmopathy.

The sequences come from peripheral blood mononuclear cells (PBMCs), collected at new diagnosis, from a patient treated with antithyroid drugs. The receptors originated from a man aged 35-49 years with Graves disease.

This clonotype was recorded many times. This chain joins TRBV6-5 and TRBJ1-2; D not certain. With 2 bases removed from V and 0 bases from J, the gap between germline ends came to 4 bases. The CDR3 totals 13 residues. Looked up from germline, CDR1 is MNHEY and CDR2 is SVGAGI. The CDR3 loop is CASSYGTNYGYTF. The CDR3 DNA sequence: TGTGCCAGCAGTTACGGAACTAACTATGGCTACACCTTC.

This clonotype was seen repeatedly, ten times or more. The rearrangement uses TRBV3-1 and TRBJ2-2; no definite D call. With 0 bases removed from V and 6 bases from J, the gap between germline ends came to 5 bases. This CDR3 has 13 residues. In germline, CDR1 is LGHDT, CDR2 YNNKEL (reference sequence). The chain's CDR3 is CASSQDRPGELFF. The CDR3 bases are TGTGCCAGCAGCCAAGATAGGCCCGGGGAGCTGTTTTTT.

This chain uses TRBV12-3 or TRBV12-4 with TRBJ1-2; tentatively, D is TRBD1 (5 bases). V dropped 8 bases and J dropped 8 bases, with 9 bases sitting between them. The CDR3 loop spans 10 amino acids. The CDR3 region is CASGGNGYTF. CDR3 in DNA: TGTGCCAGCGGGGGAAACGGCTACACCTTC.

This clonotype was picked up one time. The chain is built from TRBV28 and TRBJ2-3, with TRBD2 identical over 8 bases. After removal of 2 bases from V and 2 bases from J, the junction contained 6 bases not matched to a gene. The CDR3 extends over 16 amino acids. CDR1 is MDHEN, CDR2 SYDVKM, per germline. The CDR3 region has the DNA TGTGCCAGCAGTTTAAGTACTAGCGGATTCACAGATACGCAGTATTTT. It translates to CASSLSTSGFTDTQYF.

This clonotype was seen many times. The chain joins TRBV28 to TRBJ2-7; a possible D gene is TRBD1 (5 bases). The CDR3 consists of 12 residues. CDR1 MDHEN and CDR2 SYDVKM come from the germline V gene. Trimming removed 6 bases from V and 4 bases from J, with 10 bases in between. CDR3 DNA sequence: TGTGCCAGCAGCACCGCAGGGTACGAGCAGTACTTC. Its translation: CASSTAGYEQYF.

The chain combines TRBV5-1 with TRBJ1-6; D gene ambiguous. CDR1 is SGHRS, CDR2 YFSETQ, per germline. Deletions cut 0 bases from V and 9 bases from J, with 13 bases between. This CDR3 is 15 amino acids long. The CDR3 coding sequence is TGCGCCAGCAGCTTGGCCAACGGCGAAACTTCACCCCTCCACTTT. It codes for CASSLANGETSPLHF.

The genes are TRBV29-1 and TRBJ2-5, with a possible D match to TRBD1 (6 bases). This CDR3 region has 13 residues. In germline, CDR1 is SQVTM, CDR2 ANQGSEA. Trimming left V 2 bases short and J 1 base short, with 8 bases between. The CDR3 nucleotides read TGCAGCGTTGAAAGGGGGTCCCAAGAGACCCAGTACTTC. Its protein product is CSVERGSQETQYF.

As regards this clonotype: With a far larger clone one base away, a read error is the likely cause. The chain uses TRBV11-3 and TRBJ2-4; tentative D call: TRBD1 (5 bases). With the DNA end fitting TRBJ2-1 better, the J assignment may be wrong. The CDR3 is made up of 12 amino acids. Germline lookup yields CDR1 SGHNT and CDR2 YENEEA. CDR3 amino acids: CASSRFDSEQFF. CDR3 bases: TGTGCCAGCAGCCGTTTCGACAGTGAGCAGTTCTTC.

This clonotype appeared many times. The CDR3 spells CASSAGTGVAFF. DNA of the CDR3: TGTGCCAGCAGTGCCGGGACAGGGGTTGCTTTCTTT. The chain joins TRBV2 to TRBJ1-1; 10 bases map to TRBD1. CDR1 and CDR2 from the germline V gene are SNHLY and FYNNEI. This CDR3 contains 12 residues. The V and J ends lost 4 bases and 11 bases, in that order; junction bases with no gene match: 4.

This clonotype was observed many times. This sequence joins TRBV3-1 and TRBJ2-7; no clear D gene. CDR1 and CDR2 (germline): LGHDT, YNNKEL (reference sequence). Trimming pared 0 bases from V and 2 bases from J, leaving 11 bases between. The CDR3 contains 15 residues. CDR3 in amino acids: CASSQDTGPTYEQYF. The CDR3 coding sequence is TGTGCCAGCAGCCAAGATACCGGGCCCACCTACGAGCAGTACTTC.

This clonotype was picked up many times. The junction shows a germline mismatch at one end, possibly a read error. V is TRBV6-2 or TRBV6-3 and J is TRBJ2-5, with a possible D match to TRBD2 (6 bases). This CDR3 spans 13 amino acids. The germline gives CDR1 MNHEY, CDR2 SVGEGT. The CDR3 DNA reads TGTGCCAGCAGTTACAGGGGACTCCCCCGGGCTTTCTTC. Amino acid sequence: CASSYRGLPRAFF.

The genes are TRBV18 and TRBJ2-5; D is possibly TRBD2 (6 bases). Trimming took off 6 bases at V and 2 bases at J, with 19 bases between the two ends. Germline V lookup: CDR1 KGHSH, CDR2 LQKENI. The CDR3 runs to 16 residues. CDR3 nucleotides: TGTGCCAGCTCCGCCGCCCCGTTGAGCGGGCAAGAGACCCAGTACTTC. This encodes CASSAAPLSGQETQYF.

This clonotype was seen at least ten times. The chain uses TRBV27 and TRBJ2-5, with D possibly TRBD1 on 6 matching bases. Germline V CDR1 and CDR2: MNHEY, SMNVEV (reference sequence). V was trimmed by 5 bases and J by 2 bases, leaving 18 bases between them. This CDR3 is built from 16 residues. The DNA of the CDR3 is TGTGCCAGCAGTCCACAAAAGACAGGAGATCAAGAGACCCAGTACTTC. This encodes CASSPQKTGDQETQYF.